This T cell receptor beta chain was captured by sequencing in a study of blood T cells in healthy people across ages. The CDR3 is 15 amino acids. The germline V gene has CDR1 SGHTA and CDR2 FQGNSA. Together with a sample-barcoded 5' primer, a J-beta primer mix was included in a second PCR lasting about 7 to 11 cycles. A single record per CDR3 protein comes from TCRdb applying MiXCR to the 5' RACE reads. The table shows some 1,500,000 distinct CDR3 sequences, with roughly two fifths occurring only once. The TCR sequence derives from a woman between 18 and 30 years old in good health. Source material: blood. The chain uses TRBV7-2 and TRBJ2-5; a weak D match, TRBD1 (5 bases). The J call is in doubt because the DNA end fits TRBJ2-1 better. CDR3 sequence reads: CASSSPRQYQETQFF. Here the CDR3 DNA reads TGTGCCAGCAGCTCCCCCCGACAGTACCAAGAGACCCAGTTCTTC.